This is a list of T cell receptor beta chains from one sample in a study of shared clonotypes between healthy human individuals. Sequencing was performed with immunoSEQ multiplex PCR; in TCRdb, only in-frame clones are kept and a portion is missing. This sample has roughly 2,300,000 clones, with around 90% found just once. The sample consisted of naive CD4+ T cells from PBMCs. These TCRs come from a man in his late teens or twenties in good health. Some clones in this sample may be carry-over from other donors' samples. Both conserved end residues are trimmed from each CDR3. Fields, in order: J gene, V gene, CDR3 protein.

TRBJ2-3	TRBV7-2	ASSSTGQGLASTDTQY
TRBJ2-1	TRBV5-1	ASSLVAGVSDEQF
TRBJ1-5	TRBV9	ASSVDADQPQH
TRBJ2-2	TRBV5-1	ASSYPAYTLGGGELF
TRBJ2-3	TRBV6-4	ASSSSGSTDTQY
TRBJ2-1	TRBV5-1	ASDTGTVNYNEQF
TRBJ1-1	TRBV2	AAGQGINTEAF
TRBJ1-2	TRBV6-6	ASSYAGLDGYT
TRBJ2-7	TRBV5-1	ASRPRSGSYEQY
TRBJ2-7	TRBV4-2	ASSQDLQGVDYEQY
TRBJ2-7	TRBV5-1	ASSLGNSYEQY
TRBJ2-1	TRBV4-2	ASSPVGSGVRSYNEQF
TRBJ2-7	TRBV18	ASSGDKYEQY